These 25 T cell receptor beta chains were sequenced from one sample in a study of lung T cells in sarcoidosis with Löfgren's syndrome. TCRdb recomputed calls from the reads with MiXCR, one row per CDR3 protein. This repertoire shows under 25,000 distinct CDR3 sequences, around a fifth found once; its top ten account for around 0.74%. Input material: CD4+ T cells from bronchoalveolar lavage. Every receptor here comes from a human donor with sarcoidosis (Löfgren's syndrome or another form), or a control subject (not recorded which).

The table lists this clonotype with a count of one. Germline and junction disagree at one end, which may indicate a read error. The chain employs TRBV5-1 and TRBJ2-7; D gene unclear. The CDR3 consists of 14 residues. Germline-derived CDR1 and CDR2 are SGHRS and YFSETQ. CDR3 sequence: CAGSLSAGALEQYF. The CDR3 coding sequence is TGCGCCGGCAGCTTATCGGCAGGAGCCCTCGAGCAGTACTTC.

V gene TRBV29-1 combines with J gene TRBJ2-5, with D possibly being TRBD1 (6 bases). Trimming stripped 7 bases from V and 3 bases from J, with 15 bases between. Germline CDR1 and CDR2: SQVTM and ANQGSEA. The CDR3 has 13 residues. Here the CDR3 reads CSARKGDEETQYF. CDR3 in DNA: TGCAGCGCCCGGAAGGGGGATGAAGAGACCCAGTACTTC.

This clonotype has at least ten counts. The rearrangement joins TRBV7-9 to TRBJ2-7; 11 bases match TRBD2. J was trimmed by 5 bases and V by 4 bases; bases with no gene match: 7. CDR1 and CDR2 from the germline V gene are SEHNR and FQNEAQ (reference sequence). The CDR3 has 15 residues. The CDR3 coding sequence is TGTGCCAGCAGCTACATTAGCGGGAGGGAGCACGAGCAGTACTTC. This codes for CASSYISGREHEQYF.

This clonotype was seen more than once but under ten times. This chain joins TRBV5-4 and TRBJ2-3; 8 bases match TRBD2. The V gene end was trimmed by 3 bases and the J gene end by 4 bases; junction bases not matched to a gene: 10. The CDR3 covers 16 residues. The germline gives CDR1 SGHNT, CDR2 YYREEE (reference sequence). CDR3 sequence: CASSYTSGGGPDTQYF. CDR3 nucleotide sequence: TGTGCCAGCAGCTACACTAGCGGAGGAGGGCCAGATACGCAGTATTTT. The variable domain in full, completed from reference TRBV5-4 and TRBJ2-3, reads ETGVTQSPTHLIKTRGQQVTLRCSSQSGHNTVSWYQQALGQGPQFIFQYYREEENGRGNFPPRFSGLQFPNYSSELNVNALELDDSALYLCASSYTSGGGPDTQYFGPGTRLTVL.

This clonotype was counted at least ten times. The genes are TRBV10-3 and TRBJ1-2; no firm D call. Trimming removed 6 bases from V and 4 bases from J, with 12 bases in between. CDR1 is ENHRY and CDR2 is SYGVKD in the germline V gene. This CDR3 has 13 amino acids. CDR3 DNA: TGTGCCATCAGCGCGGGTCTGGGCTATGGCTACACCTTC. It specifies CAISAGLGYGYTF.

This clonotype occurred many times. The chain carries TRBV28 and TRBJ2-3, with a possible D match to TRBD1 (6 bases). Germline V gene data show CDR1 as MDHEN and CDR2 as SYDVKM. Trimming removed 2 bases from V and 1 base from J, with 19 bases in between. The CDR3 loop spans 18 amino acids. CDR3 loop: CASSLLGRDKGGTDTQYF. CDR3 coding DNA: TGTGCCAGCAGTTTACTCGGCCGGGACAAGGGGGGCACAGATACGCAGTATTTT.

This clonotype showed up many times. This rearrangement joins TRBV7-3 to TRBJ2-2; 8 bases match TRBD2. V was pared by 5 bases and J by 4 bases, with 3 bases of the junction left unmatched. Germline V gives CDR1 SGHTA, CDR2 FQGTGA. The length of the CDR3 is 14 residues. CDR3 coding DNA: TGTGCCAGCAGCGTTGGACTAGCCACCGGGGAGCTGTTTTTT. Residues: CASSVGLATGELFF.

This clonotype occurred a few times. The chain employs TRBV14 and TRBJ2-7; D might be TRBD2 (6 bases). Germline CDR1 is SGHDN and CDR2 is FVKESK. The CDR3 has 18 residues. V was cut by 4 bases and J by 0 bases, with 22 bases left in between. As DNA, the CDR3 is TGTGCCAGCAGCCCCGTCAATCTCCGGGACTCTAACTCCTACGAGCAGTACTTC. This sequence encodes CASSPVNLRDSNSYEQYF.

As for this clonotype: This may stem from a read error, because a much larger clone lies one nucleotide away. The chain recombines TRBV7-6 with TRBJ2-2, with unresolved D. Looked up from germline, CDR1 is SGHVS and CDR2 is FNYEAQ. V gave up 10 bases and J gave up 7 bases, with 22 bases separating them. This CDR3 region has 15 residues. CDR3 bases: TGTGCCAACAGTTTTAAGTCGCCGGGTATCGGGGAGCTGTTTTTT. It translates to CANSFKSPGIGELFF.

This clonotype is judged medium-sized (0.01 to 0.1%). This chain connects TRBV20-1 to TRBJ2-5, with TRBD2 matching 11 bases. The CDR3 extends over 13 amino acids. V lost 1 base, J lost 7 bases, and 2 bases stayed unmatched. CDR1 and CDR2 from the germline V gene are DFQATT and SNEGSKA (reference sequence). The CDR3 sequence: CSARATSGGTQYF. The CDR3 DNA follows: TGCAGTGCTAGAGCTACTAGCGGGGGGACCCAGTACTTC.

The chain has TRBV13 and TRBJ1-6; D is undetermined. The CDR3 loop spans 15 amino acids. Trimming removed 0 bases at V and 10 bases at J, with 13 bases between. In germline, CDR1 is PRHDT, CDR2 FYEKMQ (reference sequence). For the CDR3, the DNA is TGTGCCAGCAGCTTAGGGGCCGGAATAGGCTCACCCCTCCACTTT. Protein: CASSLGAGIGSPLHF.

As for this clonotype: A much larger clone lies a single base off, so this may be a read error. For the CDR3, the DNA is TGTGCCAGCAGTGGACAGGGGGGAGGAGGGACCCAGTACTTC. This codes for CASSGQGGGGTQYF. The chain uses TRBV2 and TRBJ2-5; TRBD1 agrees at 9 bases. The germline V gene encodes CDR1 SNHLY and CDR2 FYNNEI. This CDR3 region has 14 residues. With V trimmed by 4 bases and J by 7 bases, 7 bases remained unmatched.

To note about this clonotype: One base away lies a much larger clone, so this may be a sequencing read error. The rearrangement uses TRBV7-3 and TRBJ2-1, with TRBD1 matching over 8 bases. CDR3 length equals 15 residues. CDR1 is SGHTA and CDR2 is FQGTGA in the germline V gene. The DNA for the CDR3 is TGTGCCAGCAGCTTAGGACAGGGAGCGTACAATGGGCAGTTCTTC. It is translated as CASSLGQGAYNGQFF.

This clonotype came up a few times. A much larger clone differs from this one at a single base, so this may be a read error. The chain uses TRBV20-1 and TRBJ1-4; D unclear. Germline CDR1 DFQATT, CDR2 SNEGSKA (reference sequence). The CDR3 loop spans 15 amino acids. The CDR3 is CSARASGPVNGKLFF. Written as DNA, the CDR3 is TGCAGTGCTAGAGCTTCCGGACCGGTTAATGGAAAACTGTTTTTT.

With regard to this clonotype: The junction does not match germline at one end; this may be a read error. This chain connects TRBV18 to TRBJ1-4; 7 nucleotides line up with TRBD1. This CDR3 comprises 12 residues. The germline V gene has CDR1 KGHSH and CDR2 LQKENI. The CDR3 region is CASSPGTERLFF. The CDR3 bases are TGTGCCAGCTCTCCGGGGACAGAAAGACTGTTTTTT.

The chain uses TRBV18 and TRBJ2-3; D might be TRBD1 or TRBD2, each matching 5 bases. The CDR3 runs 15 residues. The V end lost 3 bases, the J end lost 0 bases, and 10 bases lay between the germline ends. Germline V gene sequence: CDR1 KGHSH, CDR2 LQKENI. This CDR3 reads CASSPGASSTDTQYF. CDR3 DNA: TGTGCCAGCTCACCCGGGGCTTCCAGCACAGATACGCAGTATTTT.

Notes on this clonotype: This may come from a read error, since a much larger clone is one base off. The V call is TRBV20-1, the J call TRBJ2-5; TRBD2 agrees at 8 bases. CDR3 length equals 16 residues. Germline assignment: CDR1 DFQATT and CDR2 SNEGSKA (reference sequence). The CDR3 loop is CSARDETAGEGETQHF. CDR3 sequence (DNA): TGCAGTGCTAGAGATGAAACAGCGGGAGAAGGGGAGACCCAGCACTTC.

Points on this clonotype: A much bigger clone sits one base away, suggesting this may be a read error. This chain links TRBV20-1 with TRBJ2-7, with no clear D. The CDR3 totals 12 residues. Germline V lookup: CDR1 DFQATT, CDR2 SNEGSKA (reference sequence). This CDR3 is CSASPSSYERYF. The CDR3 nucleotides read TGCAGTGCTAGCCCAAGCTCCTACGAGCGGTACTTC.

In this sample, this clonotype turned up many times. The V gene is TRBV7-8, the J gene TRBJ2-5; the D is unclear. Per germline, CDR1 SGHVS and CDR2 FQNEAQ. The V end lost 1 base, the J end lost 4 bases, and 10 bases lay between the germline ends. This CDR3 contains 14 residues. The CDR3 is CASSLELESETQYF. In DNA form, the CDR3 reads TGTGCCAGCAGCTTAGAGCTGGAATCAGAGACCCAGTACTTC.

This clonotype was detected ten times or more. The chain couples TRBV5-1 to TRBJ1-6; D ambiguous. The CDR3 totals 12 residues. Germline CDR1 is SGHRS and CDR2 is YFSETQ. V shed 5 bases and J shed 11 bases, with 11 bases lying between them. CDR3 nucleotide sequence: TGCGCCAGCAGTATGGAAAGGGCACCCCTCCACTTT. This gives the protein CASSMERAPLHF.

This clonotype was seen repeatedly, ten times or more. This CDR3 is CASSQSPQGIGLSSYNSPLHF. The DNA of the CDR3 is TGTGCCAGCAGCCAGTCCCCGCAGGGGATCGGTTTAAGCTCCTATAATTCACCCCTCCACTTT. This sequence joins TRBV4-2 and TRBJ1-6, with TRBD1 as a possible D gene (6 bases). Germline CDR1 LGHNA, CDR2 YNFKEQ. This CDR3 contains 21 residues. V was clipped by 3 bases and J by 0 bases, with 24 bases between them.

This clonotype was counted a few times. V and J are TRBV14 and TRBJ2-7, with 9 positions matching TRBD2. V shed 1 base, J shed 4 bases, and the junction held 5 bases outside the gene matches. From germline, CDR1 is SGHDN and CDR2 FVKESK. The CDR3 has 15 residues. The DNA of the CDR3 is TGTGCCAGCAGCCAAGGCGGGACTAGCTATTACGAGCAGTACTTC. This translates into CASSQGGTSYYEQYF.

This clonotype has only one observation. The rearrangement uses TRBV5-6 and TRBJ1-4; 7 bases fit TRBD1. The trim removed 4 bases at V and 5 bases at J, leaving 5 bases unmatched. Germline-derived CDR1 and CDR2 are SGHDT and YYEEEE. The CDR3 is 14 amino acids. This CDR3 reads CASSLRGSNEKLFF. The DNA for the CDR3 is TGTGCCAGCAGCCTCAGGGGGTCGAATGAAAAACTGTTTTTT.

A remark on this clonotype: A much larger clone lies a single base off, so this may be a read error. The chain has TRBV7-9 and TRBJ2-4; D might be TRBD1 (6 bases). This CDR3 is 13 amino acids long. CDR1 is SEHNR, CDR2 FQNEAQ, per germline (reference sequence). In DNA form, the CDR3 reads TGTGCCAGCGGCTTAGTAGGGGGAAACATTCAGTACTTC. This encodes CASGLVGGNIQYF.

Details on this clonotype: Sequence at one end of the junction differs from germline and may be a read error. The chain's CDR3 is CASSLVPVNTEALF. The CDR3, as DNA: TGCGCCAGCAGCTTGGTTCCGGTGAACACTGAAGCTCTCTTT. V usage is TRBV5-1 and J usage is TRBJ1-1; D ambiguous. CDR1 SGHRS and CDR2 YFSETQ come from the germline V gene. The CDR3 contains 14 residues.